One sample yielded the 3 T cell receptor beta chains listed below, sequenced in a study of T cell responses to AZD1222 COVID-19 vaccine. Only in-frame clones appear in the TCRdb table, and some are missing; sequencing was by immunoSEQ multiplex PCR. The sample has more than 100,000 clones; about 92% are singletons. Source: peripheral blood, taken 28 days after the second AZD1222 dose. These receptors were taken from an adult who received the AZD1222 COVID-19 vaccine.

This clone has only a few counts. The chain joins TRBV10-1 to TRBJ2-1; D is possibly TRBD1 or TRBD2 (5 bases each). This CDR3 spans 14 amino acids. CDR1 WNHNN and CDR2 SYGVQD come from the germline V gene (reference sequence). V lost 3 bases and J lost 7, with 13 bases in between. The CDR3 reads CASSDPRGPNEQFF. CDR3 nucleotides: TGCGCCAGCAGTGACCCTCGGGGCCCAAATGAGCAGTTCTTC.

The rearrangement uses TRBV6-1 and TRBJ1-2; possible D gene TRBD1, 6 bases. Trimming pared 1 base from V and 4 bases from J, leaving 10 bases between. The CDR3 loop spans 14 amino acids. The germline V gene has CDR1 MNHNS and CDR2 SASEGT. CDR3 DNA: TGTGCCAGCAGTGAAGAAGCAGGGGTCTATGGCTACACCTTC. This encodes CASSEEAGVYGYTF.

The CDR3 nucleotides read TGTGCTAGTGGACGGCTGGGCTTCGAGACCCAGTACTTC. It specifies CASGRLGFETQYF. The chain combines TRBV12-5 with TRBJ2-5; D ambiguous. CDR1 and CDR2 (germline): LGHNT, FRNRAP. The CDR3 length is 13 residues. V was shortened by 6 bases and J by 5 bases, with 13 bases between the two germline ends.